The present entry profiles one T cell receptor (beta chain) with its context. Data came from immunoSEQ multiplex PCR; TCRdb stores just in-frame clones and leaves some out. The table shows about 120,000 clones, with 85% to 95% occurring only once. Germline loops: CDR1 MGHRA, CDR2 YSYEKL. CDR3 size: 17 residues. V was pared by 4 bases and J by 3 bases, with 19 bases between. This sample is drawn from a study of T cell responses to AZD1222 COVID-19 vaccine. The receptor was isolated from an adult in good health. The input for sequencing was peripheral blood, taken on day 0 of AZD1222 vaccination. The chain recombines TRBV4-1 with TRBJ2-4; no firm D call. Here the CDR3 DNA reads TGCGCCAGCAGCCTACCCGAACCCACTCAAGTCAAAAACATTCAGTACTTC. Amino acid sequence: CASSLPEPTQVKNIQYF.